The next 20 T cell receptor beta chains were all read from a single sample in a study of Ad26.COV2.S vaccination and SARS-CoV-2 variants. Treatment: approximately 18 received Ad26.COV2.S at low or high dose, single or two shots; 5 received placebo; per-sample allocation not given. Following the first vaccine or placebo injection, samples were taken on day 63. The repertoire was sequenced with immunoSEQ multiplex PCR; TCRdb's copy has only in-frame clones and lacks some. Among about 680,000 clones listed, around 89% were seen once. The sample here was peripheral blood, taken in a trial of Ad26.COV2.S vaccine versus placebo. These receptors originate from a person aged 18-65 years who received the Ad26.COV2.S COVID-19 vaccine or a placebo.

In DNA form, the CDR3 reads TGTGCCAGCAGCTCCTTCGGACTTAACACTGAAGCTTTCTTT. Translating gives CASSSFGLNTEAFF. The chain employs TRBV3-1 (or the pseudogene TRBV3-2) and TRBJ1-1, with D hard to call. Germline V CDR1 and CDR2: LGHDT, YNNKEL (reference sequence). The CDR3 totals 14 residues. V was shortened by 5 bases and J by 2 bases, with 12 bases between the two germline ends.

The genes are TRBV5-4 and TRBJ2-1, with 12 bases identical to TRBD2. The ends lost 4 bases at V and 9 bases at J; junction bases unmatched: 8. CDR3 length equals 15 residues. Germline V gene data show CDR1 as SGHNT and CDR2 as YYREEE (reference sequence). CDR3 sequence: CASSPETSGGSEQFF. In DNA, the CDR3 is TGTGCCAGCAGCCCAGAGACTAGCGGGGGTAGTGAGCAGTTCTTC.

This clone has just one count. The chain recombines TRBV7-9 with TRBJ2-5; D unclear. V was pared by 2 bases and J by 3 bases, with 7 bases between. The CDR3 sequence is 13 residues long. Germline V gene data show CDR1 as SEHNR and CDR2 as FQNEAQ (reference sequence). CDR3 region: CASSLLSKETQYF. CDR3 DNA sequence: TGTGCCAGCAGCTTATTGTCTAAAGAGACCCAGTACTTC. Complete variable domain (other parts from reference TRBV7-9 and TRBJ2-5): DTGVSQNPRHKITKRGQNVTFRCDPISEHNRLYWYRQTLGQGPEFLTYFQNEAQLEKSRLLSDRFSAERPKGSFSTLEIQRTEQGDSAMYLCASSLLSKETQYFGPGTRLLVL.

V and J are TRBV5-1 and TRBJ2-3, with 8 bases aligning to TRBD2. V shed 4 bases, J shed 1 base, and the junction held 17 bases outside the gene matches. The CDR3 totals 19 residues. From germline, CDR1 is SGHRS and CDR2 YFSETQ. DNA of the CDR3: TGCGCCAGCAGCCCCAAAACCGGGACTAGGTCCACACGCACAGATACGCAGTATTTT. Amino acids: CASSPKTGTRSTRTDTQYF.

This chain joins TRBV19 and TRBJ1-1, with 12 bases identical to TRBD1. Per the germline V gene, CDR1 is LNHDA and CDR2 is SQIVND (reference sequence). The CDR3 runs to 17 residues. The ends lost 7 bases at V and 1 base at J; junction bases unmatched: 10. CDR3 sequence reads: CASKRILGQGANTEAFF. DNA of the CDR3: TGTGCCAGTAAAAGGATTCTGGGACAGGGGGCGAACACTGAAGCTTTCTTT.

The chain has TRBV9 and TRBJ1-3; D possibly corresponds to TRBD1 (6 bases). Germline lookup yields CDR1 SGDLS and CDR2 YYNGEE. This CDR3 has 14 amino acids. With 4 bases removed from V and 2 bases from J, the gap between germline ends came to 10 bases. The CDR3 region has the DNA TGTGCCAGCAGCCCTAAGGGGGCTGGAAACACCATATATTTT. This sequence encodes CASSPKGAGNTIYF.

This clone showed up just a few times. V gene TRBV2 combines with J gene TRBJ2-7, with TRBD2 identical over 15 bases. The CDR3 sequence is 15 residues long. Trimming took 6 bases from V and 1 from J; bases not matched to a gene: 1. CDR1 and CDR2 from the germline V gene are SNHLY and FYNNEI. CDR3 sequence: CASRGTSGRSYEQYF. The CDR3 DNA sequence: TGTGCCAGCAGGGGGACTAGCGGGAGGTCCTACGAGCAGTACTTC.

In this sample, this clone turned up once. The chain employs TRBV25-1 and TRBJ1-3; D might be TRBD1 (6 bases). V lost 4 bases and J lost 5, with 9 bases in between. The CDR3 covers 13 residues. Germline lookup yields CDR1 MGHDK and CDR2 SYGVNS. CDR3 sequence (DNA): TGTGCCAGCAGTGTCACAGGGAGAAACACCATATATTTT. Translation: CASSVTGRNTIYF.

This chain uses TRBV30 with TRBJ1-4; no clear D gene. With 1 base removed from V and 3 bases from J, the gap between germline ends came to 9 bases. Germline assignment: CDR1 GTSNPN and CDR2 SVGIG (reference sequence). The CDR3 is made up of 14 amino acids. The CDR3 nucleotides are TGTGCCTGGAGTGGACGGGGAGCTAATGAAAAACTGTTTTTT. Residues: CAWSGRGANEKLFF.

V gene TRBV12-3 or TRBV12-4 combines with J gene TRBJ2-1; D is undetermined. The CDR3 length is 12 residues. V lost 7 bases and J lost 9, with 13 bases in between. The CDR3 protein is CASTSTPGEQFF. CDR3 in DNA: TGTGCCAGCACCTCGACCCCGGGTGAGCAGTTCTTC.

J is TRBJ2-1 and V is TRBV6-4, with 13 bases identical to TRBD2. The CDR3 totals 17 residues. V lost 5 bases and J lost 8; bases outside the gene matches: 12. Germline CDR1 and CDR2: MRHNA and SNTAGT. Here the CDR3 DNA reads TGTGCCAGCAGTCCCGGACTAGCGGGGGTCTCCATGTATGAGCAGTTCTTC. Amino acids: CASSPGLAGVSMYEQFF.

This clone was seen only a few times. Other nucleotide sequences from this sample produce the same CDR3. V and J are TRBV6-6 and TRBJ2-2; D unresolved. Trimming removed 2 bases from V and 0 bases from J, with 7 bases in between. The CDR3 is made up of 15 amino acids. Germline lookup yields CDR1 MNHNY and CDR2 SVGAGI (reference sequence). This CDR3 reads CASSYRLANTGELFF. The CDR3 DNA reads TGTGCCAGCAGTTACCGCCTTGCGAACACCGGGGAGCTGTTTTTT.

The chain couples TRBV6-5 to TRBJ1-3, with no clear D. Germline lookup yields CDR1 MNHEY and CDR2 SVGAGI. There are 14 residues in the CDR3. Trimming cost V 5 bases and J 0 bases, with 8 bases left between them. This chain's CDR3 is CASSPRFSGNTIYF. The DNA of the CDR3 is TGTGCCAGCAGTCCGAGGTTCTCTGGAAACACCATATATTTT.

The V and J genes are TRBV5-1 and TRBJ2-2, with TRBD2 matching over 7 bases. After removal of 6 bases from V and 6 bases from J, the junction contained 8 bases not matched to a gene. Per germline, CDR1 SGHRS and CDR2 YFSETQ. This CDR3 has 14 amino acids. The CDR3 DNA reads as TGCGCCAGCAACCGCGGGAGTGGGGCCGGGGAGCTGTTTTTT. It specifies CASNRGSGAGELFF.

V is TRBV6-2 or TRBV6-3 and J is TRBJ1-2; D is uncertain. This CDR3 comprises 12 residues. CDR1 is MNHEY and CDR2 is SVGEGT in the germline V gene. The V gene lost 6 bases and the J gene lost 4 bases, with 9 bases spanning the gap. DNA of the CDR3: TGTGCCAGCAGCATACAAGGCTATGGCTACACCTTC. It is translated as CASSIQGYGYTF.

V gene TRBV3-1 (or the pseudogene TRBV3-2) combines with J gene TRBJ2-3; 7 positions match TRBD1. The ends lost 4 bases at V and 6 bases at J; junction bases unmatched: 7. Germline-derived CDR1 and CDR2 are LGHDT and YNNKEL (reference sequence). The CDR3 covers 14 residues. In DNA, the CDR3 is TGTGCCAGCAGCCCACGACAGGGACCCGATACGCAGTATTTT. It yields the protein CASSPRQGPDTQYF.

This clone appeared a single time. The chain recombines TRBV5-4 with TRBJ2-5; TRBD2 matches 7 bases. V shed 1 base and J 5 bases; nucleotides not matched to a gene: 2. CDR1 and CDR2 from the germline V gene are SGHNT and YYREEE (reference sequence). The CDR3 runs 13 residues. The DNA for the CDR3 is TGTGCCAGCAGCTTGCTTAGCGGGGAGACCCAGTACTTC. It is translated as CASSLLSGETQYF.

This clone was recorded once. The DNA for the CDR3 is TGTGCCAGCAGCAGAAACAGGAATTACTCTGGAAACACCATATATTTT. This sequence encodes CASSRNRNYSGNTIYF. This chain connects TRBV2 to TRBJ1-3, with a tentative D call TRBD1 (5 bases). This CDR3 comprises 16 residues. Germline CDR1 and CDR2: SNHLY and FYNNEI. V lost 6 bases to trimming and J lost 0 bases, with 15 bases between them.

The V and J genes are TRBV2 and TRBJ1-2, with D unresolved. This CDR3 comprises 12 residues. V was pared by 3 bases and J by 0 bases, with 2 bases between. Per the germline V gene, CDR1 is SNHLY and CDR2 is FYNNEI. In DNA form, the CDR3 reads TGTGCCAGCAGTGATTCTAACTATGGCTACACCTTC. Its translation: CASSDSNYGYTF. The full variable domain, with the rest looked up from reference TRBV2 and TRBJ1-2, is EPEVTQTPSHQVTQMGQEVILRCVPISNHLYFYWYRQILGQKVEFLVSFYNNEISEKSEIFDDQFSVERPDGSNFTLKIRSTKLEDSAMYFCASSDSNYGYTFGSGTRLTVV.

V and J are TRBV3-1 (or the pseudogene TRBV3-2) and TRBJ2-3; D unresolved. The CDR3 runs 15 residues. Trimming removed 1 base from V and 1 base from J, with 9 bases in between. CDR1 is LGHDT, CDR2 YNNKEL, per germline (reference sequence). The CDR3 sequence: CASSQAPTGTDTQYF. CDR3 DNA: TGTGCCAGCAGCCAAGCTCCAACGGGCACAGATACGCAGTATTTT.